Described below is a single T cell receptor (beta chain) sequence and its context. These data belong to a study of blood T cell repertoires in COVID-19. The CDR3 consists of 13 residues. The J segment lost 12 bases and the V segment lost 5 bases, leaving 7 bases of the junction unmatched. Germline values: CDR1 SEHNR, CDR2 FQNEAQ (reference sequence). Some clones are missing from TCRdb's copy, which holds only in-frame ones; the method was immunoSEQ multiplex PCR. The sample contains about 68,000 clones, nearly 90% of which appear only once. This sequence was found in a woman in her forties or fifties with COVID-19, enrolled during active disease. The chain employs TRBV7-9 and TRBJ2-7; 13 positions match TRBD2. The specimen sequenced was peripheral blood. CDR3 residues: CASSGSGTSGMYF. DNA of the CDR3: TGTGCCAGCAGCGGCTCCGGGACTAGCGGGATGTACTTC.